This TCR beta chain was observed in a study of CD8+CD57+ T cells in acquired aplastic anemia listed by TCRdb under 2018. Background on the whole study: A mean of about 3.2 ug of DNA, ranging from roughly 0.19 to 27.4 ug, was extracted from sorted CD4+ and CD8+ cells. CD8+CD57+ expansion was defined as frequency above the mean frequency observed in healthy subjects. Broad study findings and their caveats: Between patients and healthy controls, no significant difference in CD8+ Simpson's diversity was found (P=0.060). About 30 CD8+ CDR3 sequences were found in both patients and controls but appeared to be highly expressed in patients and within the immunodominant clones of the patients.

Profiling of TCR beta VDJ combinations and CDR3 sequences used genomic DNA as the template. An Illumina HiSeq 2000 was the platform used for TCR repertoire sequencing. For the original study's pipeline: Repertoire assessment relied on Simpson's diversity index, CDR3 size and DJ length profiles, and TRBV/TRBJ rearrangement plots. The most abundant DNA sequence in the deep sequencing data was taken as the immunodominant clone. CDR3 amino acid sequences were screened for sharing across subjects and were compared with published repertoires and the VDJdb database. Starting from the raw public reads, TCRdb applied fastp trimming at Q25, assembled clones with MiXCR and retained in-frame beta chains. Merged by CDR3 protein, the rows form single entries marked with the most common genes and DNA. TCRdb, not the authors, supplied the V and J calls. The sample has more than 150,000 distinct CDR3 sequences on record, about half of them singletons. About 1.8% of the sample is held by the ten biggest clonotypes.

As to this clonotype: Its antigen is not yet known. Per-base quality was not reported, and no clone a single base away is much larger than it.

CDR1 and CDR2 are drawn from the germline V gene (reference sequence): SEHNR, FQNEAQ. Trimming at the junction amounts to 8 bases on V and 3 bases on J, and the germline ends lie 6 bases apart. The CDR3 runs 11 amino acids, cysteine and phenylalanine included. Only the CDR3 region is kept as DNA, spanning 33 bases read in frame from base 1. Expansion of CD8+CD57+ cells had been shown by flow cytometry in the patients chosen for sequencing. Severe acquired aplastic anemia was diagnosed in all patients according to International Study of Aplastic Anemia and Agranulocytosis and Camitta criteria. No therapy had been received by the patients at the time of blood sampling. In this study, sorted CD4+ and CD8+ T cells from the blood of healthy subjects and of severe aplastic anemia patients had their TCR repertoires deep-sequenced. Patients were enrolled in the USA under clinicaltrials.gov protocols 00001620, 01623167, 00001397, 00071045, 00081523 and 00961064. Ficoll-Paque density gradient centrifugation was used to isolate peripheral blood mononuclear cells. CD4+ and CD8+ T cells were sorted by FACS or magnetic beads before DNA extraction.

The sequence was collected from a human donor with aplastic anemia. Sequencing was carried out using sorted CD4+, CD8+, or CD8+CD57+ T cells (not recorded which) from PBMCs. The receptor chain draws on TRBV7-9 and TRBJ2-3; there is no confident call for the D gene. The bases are TGTGCCAGCCAGGATACAGATACGCAGTATTTT. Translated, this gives CASQDTDTQYF.